The rows below give T cell receptor beta chains drawn from one sample of a study of blood T cell repertoires in COVID-19. Sequenced by immunoSEQ multiplex PCR; TCRdb stores in-frame clones only, minus some. The sample lists 150,000 or so clones; approximately 83% were seen once. Sequencing was carried out using PBMCs or T cells enriched from blood (not recorded which). Every receptor here comes from a man aged 50-59 years who had recovered from COVID-19. Each CDR3 is given with its conserved first and last residue. The D gene is left open where the match is weak. Clone size is stated in some rows and not others, as once, few, many or a class when expanded.

>NA|TRBV7-9|TRBD2|TRBJ2-5
CASSTRSGGAETQYF
TGTGCCAGCAGCACCAGATCGGGGGGAGCAGAGACCCAGTACTTC
>NA|TRBV19|TRBD2|TRBJ2-2
CASSRTSGLLVAGELFF
TGTGCCAGTAGTCGGACTAGCGGCTTATTAGTCGCCGGGGAGCTGTTTTTT
>NA|TRBV27|NA|TRBJ1-1
CASSLSTGKNTEAFF
TGTGCCAGCAGTTTAAGTACAGGGAAGAACACTGAAGCTTTCTTT
>NA|TRBV7-2|TRBD2|TRBJ2-1
CASSSPLGGRINNEQFF
TGTGCCAGCAGCTCCCCTTTGGGGGGGAGGATTAACAATGAGCAGTTCTTC
>NA|TRBV18|NA|TRBJ2-5
CASSIRQQETQYF
TGTGCCAGCTCAATCCGACAGCAAGAGACCCAGTACTTC
>NA|TRBV5-1|NA|TRBJ2-7
CASSLRRTADYEQYF
TGCGCCAGCAGCTTACGGAGGACAGCTGATTACGAGCAGTACTTC
>NA|TRBV28|NA|TRBJ2-5
CASTKGGSETQYF
TGTGCCAGCACTAAAGGGGGTTCGGAGACCCAGTACTTC
>few|TRBV24-1|TRBD1|TRBJ1-5
CATSDPRRTGGVYQPQHF
TGTGCCACCAGTGATCCACGAAGGACAGGGGGCGTTTATCAGCCCCAGCATTTT
>NA|TRBV7-3|TRBD1|TRBJ2-2
CASSSTGAGELFF
TGTGCCAGCAGCTCTACAGGGGCCGGGGAGCTGTTTTTT
>NA|TRBV14|NA|TRBJ2-2
CASSQKSTNTGELFF
TGTGCCAGCAGCCAAAAGTCTACGAACACCGGGGAGCTGTTTTTT
>NA|TRBV5-5|TRBD1|TRBJ1-1
CASSFGTGGNRGNTEAFF
TGTGCCAGCAGCTTTGGGACAGGGGGGAACCGGGGGAACACTGAAGCTTTCTTT
>NA|TRBV7-2|TRBD2|TRBJ2-7
CASSRTSGGAYEQYF
TGTGCCAGCAGCCGGACTAGCGGGGGGGCCTACGAGCAGTACTTC
>NA|TRBV7-3|TRBD1|TRBJ2-6
CASSLLGQGAAGANVLTF
TGTGCCAGCAGCTTGCTTGGACAGGGGGCGGCTGGGGCCAACGTCCTGACTTTC
>NA|TRBV11-2|NA|TRBJ1-2
CASSLHIGNYGYTF
TGTGCCAGCAGCCTCCACATTGGTAACTATGGCTACACCTTC
>few|TRBV10-2|TRBD2|TRBJ2-7
CASRVAGGYEQYF
TGCGCCAGCCGGGTAGCGGGGGGATACGAGCAGTACTTC
>NA|TRBV24-1|NA|TRBJ2-1
CATSGEEVVDNEQFF
TGTGCCACCAGTGGCGAGGAGGTTGTGGACAATGAGCAGTTCTTC
>NA|TRBV7-6|NA|TRBJ1-3
CASSPDSSSGNTIYF
TGTGCCAGCAGCCCGGACAGTTCCTCTGGAAACACCATATATTTT
>NA|TRBV21-1|NA|TRBJ2-7
CASTPPGQGLNEQYF
TGTGCCAGCACCCCGCCGGGACAGGGTCTCAACGAGCAGTACTTC
>few|TRBV11-1|NA|TRBJ2-7
CASSLENGAYEQYF
TGTGCCAGCAGCTTAGAGAACGGAGCCTACGAGCAGTACTTC
>NA|TRBV3-1/TRBV3-2|TRBD1|TRBJ1-6
CASSPGTDHSPLHF
TGTGCCAGCAGCCCTGGGACAGACCATTCACCCCTCCACTTT
>NA|TRBV7-2|NA|TRBJ2-7
CASSFSPGSYEQYF
TGTGCCAGCAGCTTCTCTCCGGGGAGCTACGAGCAGTACTTC
>NA|TRBV12-3/TRBV12-4|TRBD1|TRBJ2-5
CASTRDSQETQYF
TGTGCCAGCACCCGGGACAGCCAAGAGACCCAGTACTTC
>NA|TRBV7-9|TRBD1|TRBJ1-1
CASSLAAGQGYTEAFF
TGTGCCAGCAGCTTAGCAGCGGGACAGGGATACACTGAAGCTTTCTTT
>NA|TRBV27|NA|TRBJ2-5
CASSLGAYQETQYF
TGTGCCAGCAGTTTAGGGGCTTACCAAGAGACCCAGTACTTC
>NA|TRBV7-2|NA|TRBJ2-3
CASSLRRDYTDTQYF
TGTGCCAGCAGCTTACGGCGGGATTACACAGATACGCAGTATTTT
>NA|TRBV3-1/TRBV3-2|TRBD2|TRBJ2-2
CASSQGGLAEMNTGELFF
TGTGCCAGCAGCCAGGGGGGACTAGCGGAAATGAACACCGGGGAGCTGTTTTTT
>NA|TRBV18|TRBD1|TRBJ1-5
CASSPDRGGNQPQHF
TGTGCCAGCTCACCTGACAGGGGCGGCAATCAGCCCCAGCATTTT
>NA|TRBV7-8|NA|TRBJ2-3
CASSLQGSTDTQYF
TGTGCCAGCAGCTTACAGGGTTCCACAGATACGCAGTATTTT
>NA|TRBV12-3/TRBV12-4|NA|TRBJ2-1
CASSLPLFNEQFF
TGTGCCAGCAGTTTACCCCTATTCAATGAGCAGTTCTTC